Following are 30 T cell receptor beta chains from one sample sequenced in a study of control samples from healthy donors and cancer patients. The table came from immunoSEQ multiplex PCR; TCRdb's copy has only in-frame clones and leaves some out. The table shows 100,000 to 150,000 clones, with around 92% occurring only once. Specimen: PBMCs. The source of these receptors is a man older than 75 with head and neck cancer.

This clone was found a few times. The junction departs from germline at one end; a sequencing error may be responsible. The chain couples TRBV7-2 to TRBJ1-2; D gene unclear. The CDR3 runs to 13 residues. The germline V gene encodes CDR1 SGHTA and CDR2 FQGNSA. The CDR3 is CASSLALIGDQSF. CDR3 DNA sequence: TGTGCCAGCAGCTTAGCGCTGATTGGTGACCAATCCTTC.

The genes are TRBV10-3 and TRBJ1-3; a possible D gene is TRBD1 (6 bases). Germline lookup yields CDR1 ENHRY and CDR2 SYGVKD. The CDR3 has 14 amino acids. Deletions cut 6 bases from V and 6 bases from J, with 15 bases between. The DNA for the CDR3 is TGTGCCATCAGAGGCAGTGCAGGGGCAAACACCATATATTTT. It yields the protein CAIRGSAGANTIYF.

The genes are TRBV5-4 and TRBJ1-1; D is ambiguous. This CDR3 region has 14 residues. In germline, CDR1 is SGHNT, CDR2 YYREEE (reference sequence). Deletions cut 0 bases from V and 2 bases from J, with 8 bases between. The CDR3, as DNA: TGTGCCAGCAGCTTGGAGTCCGAAAACACTGAAGCTTTCTTT. Amino acid sequence: CASSLESENTEAFF.

This CDR3 reads CSVWGLSKNIQYF. The CDR3, as DNA: TGCAGCGTGTGGGGTTTGTCCAAAAACATTCAGTACTTC. V and J are TRBV29-1 and TRBJ2-4; no clear D. The V gene's germline CDR1 is SQVTM and CDR2 ANQGSEA. CDR3 length equals 13 residues. The V end lost 6 bases, the J end lost 2 bases, and 11 bases lay between the germline ends.

This chain joins TRBV10-3 and TRBJ2-5, with 9 bases lining up with TRBD1. This CDR3 contains 21 residues. Trimming removed 6 bases from V and 3 bases from J; junction bases left unmatched: 26. Germline-derived CDR1 and CDR2 are ENHRY and SYGVKD. CDR3 sequence (DNA): TGTGCCATCAGCTCCTTATCCGGACAGGGGCCTCCCTCCGGGACTAAAGAGACCCAGTACTTC. Protein: CAISSLSGQGPPSGTKETQYF.

The rearrangement uses TRBV7-9 and TRBJ2-7, with 8 bases identical to TRBD1. Looked up from germline, CDR1 is SEHNR and CDR2 is FQNEAQ (reference sequence). J lost 0 bases, V lost 1 base, and 11 bases had no gene match. The CDR3 is 18 residues long. The CDR3 bases are TGTGCCAGCAGCTTAGGAGGGACAGGCTACCGGAGCTCCTACGAGCAGTACTTC. Translation gives CASSLGGTGYRSSYEQYF.

The rearrangement uses TRBV9 and TRBJ2-3, with 16 bases aligning to TRBD2. The J segment lost 3 bases and the V segment lost 0 bases, leaving 7 bases of the junction unmatched. Germline assignment: CDR1 SGDLS and CDR2 YYNGEE. CDR3 size: 19 residues. CDR3 bases: TGTGCCAGCAGCGTAGGCCCGGGACTAGCGGGAGGGGGGACAGATACGCAGTATTTT. This sequence encodes CASSVGPGLAGGGTDTQYF.

V gene TRBV7-9 combines with J gene TRBJ1-1; D is undetermined. Trimming stripped 6 bases from V and 6 bases from J, with 11 bases between. The V gene's germline CDR1 is SEHNR and CDR2 FQNEAQ (reference sequence). The CDR3 consists of 12 residues. Here the CDR3 reads CASRSYQAEAFF. The CDR3 bases are TGTGCCAGCAGGTCCTATCAGGCTGAAGCTTTCTTT.

The CDR3 DNA follows: TGTGCCTGGACCTTACAGGGCACCCCTAATTCACCCCTCCACTTT. It translates to CAWTLQGTPNSPLHF. The rearrangement uses TRBV30 and TRBJ1-6, with a possible D match to TRBD1 (6 bases). V shed 4 bases and J shed 6 bases, with 16 bases lying between them. This CDR3 region has 15 residues. Germline V gene sequence: CDR1 GTSNPN, CDR2 SVGIG (reference sequence).

This clone has a handful of counts. The V gene is TRBV6-2 or TRBV6-3, the J gene TRBJ1-2, with D possibly being TRBD1 (6 bases). Germline CDR1 is MNHEY and CDR2 is SVGEGT. Trimming took off 2 bases at V and 5 bases at J, with 15 bases between the two ends. The CDR3 has 15 amino acids. The CDR3 protein is CASSYNSGAPYGYTF. The CDR3 coding sequence is TGTGCCAGCAGTTACAATTCAGGGGCGCCGTATGGCTACACCTTC.

This chain connects TRBV29-1 to TRBJ1-5; D unclear. This CDR3 is built from 13 residues. The V and J ends lost 4 bases and 0 bases respectively, with 7 bases between them. Germline V lookup: CDR1 SQVTM, CDR2 ANQGSEA. CDR3 loop: CSVGPGSNQPQHF. DNA of the CDR3: TGCAGCGTTGGTCCAGGTAGCAATCAGCCCCAGCATTTT.

The gene calls are TRBV5-4 and TRBJ1-1; D is undetermined. V gave up 3 bases and J gave up 6 bases, with 12 bases separating them. This CDR3 spans 13 amino acids. The germline CDR1 and CDR2 sequences are SGHNT and YYREEE (reference sequence). The CDR3 DNA reads as TGTGCCAGCAGCTGGATGGGCGGGGCTGAAGCTTTCTTT. It encodes CASSWMGGAEAFF.

CDR3 sequence: CASSPGQGVTGELFF. CDR3 in DNA: TGTGCCAGCAGCCCGGGACAGGGGGTCACCGGGGAGCTGTTTTTT. The gene calls are TRBV7-9 and TRBJ2-2; 11 nucleotides line up with TRBD1. The trim removed 5 bases at V and 4 bases at J, leaving 3 bases unmatched. Germline assignment: CDR1 SEHNR and CDR2 FQNEAQ (reference sequence). There are 15 residues in the CDR3.

Worth noting for this clone: The sample carries other DNA sequences with the same CDR3. The V call is TRBV5-1, the J call TRBJ1-5; D may be TRBD1 (5 bases). Trimming removed 0 bases at V and 6 bases at J, with 13 bases between. Germline V gene lookup returns CDR1 SGHRS and CDR2 YFSETQ. CDR3 length: 15 amino acids. The CDR3 region has the DNA TGCGCCAGCAGCTTGGGCGGGGGGGAAGGTCAGCCCCAGCATTTT. Translating it yields CASSLGGGEGQPQHF.

The CDR3 loop is CAGGSGSSTGELFF. CDR3 DNA sequence: TGTGCCGGGGGGAGCGGGAGTTCCACCGGGGAGCTGTTTTTT. The chain combines TRBV7-9 with TRBJ2-2; 8 nucleotides align to TRBD2. The V gene end was trimmed by 11 bases and the J gene end by 4 bases; junction bases not matched to a gene: 9. There are 14 residues in the CDR3. In germline, CDR1 is SEHNR, CDR2 FQNEAQ (reference sequence).

V gene TRBV6-1 combines with J gene TRBJ1-2; D not certain. V lost 3 bases to trimming and J lost 1 base, with 18 bases between them. CDR3 length equals 17 residues. In germline, CDR1 is MNHNS, CDR2 SASEGT. The CDR3 spells CASSDHVEPRDNYGYTF. CDR3 DNA sequence: TGTGCCAGCAGTGACCACGTAGAGCCGCGAGATAACTATGGCTACACCTTC.

This clone came up a few times. The chain recombines TRBV7-6 with TRBJ1-3, with 7 nucleotides matching TRBD1. V dropped 5 bases and J dropped 5; count of bases not matched to a gene: 9. The CDR3 consists of 15 residues. Germline assignment: CDR1 SGHVS and CDR2 FNYEAQ. This chain's CDR3 is CASSGQDTIRNTIYF. The CDR3 DNA is TGTGCCAGCAGCGGACAGGATACCATAAGAAACACCATATATTTT.

A few counts support this clone. The rearrangement joins TRBV19 to TRBJ1-5; TRBD1 matches at 8 bases. The junction had 12 bases not matched to a gene; V was cut back by 5 bases and J by 6 bases. Germline CDR1 reads LNHDA; CDR2 reads SQIVND (reference sequence). The CDR3 extends over 16 amino acids. The CDR3 DNA is TGTGCCAGTAGTCCAAGGACAGGGTCGGAGGGTCAGCCCCAGCATTTT. Translated, it gives CASSPRTGSEGQPQHF.

The chain employs TRBV11-2 and TRBJ1-4; 7 nucleotides agree with TRBD1. Losses at the gene ends were 4 bases for V and 3 bases for J; bases not matched to a gene: 5. This CDR3 is 15 amino acids long. Germline V gene lookup returns CDR1 SGHAT and CDR2 FQNNGV. CDR3 region: CASSSTGVANEKLFF. In nucleotides, the CDR3 is TGTGCCAGCAGCTCCACAGGGGTTGCTAATGAAAAACTGTTTTTT.

The chain couples TRBV5-1 to TRBJ1-6; D not resolved. Between the trimmed V and J ends, which lost 7 bases and 9 bases, there was a span of 26 bases. Per germline, CDR1 SGHRS and CDR2 YFSETQ. The CDR3 has 17 amino acids. This CDR3 reads CASPTSRPPYGCSPLHF. The DNA for the CDR3 is TGCGCCAGCCCGACCTCCCGGCCCCCATACGGATGTTCACCCCTCCACTTT.

This chain connects TRBV12-3 or TRBV12-4 to TRBJ1-5; possibly TRBD1 for D (6 bases). The CDR3 contains 13 residues. Trimming pared 8 bases from V and 7 bases from J, leaving 15 bases between. The CDR3 here is CASAGSGGQPQHF. CDR3 in DNA: TGTGCCAGCGCGGGGAGCGGGGGCCAGCCCCAGCATTTT.

V gene TRBV9 combines with J gene TRBJ1-2; D not certain. Germline V CDR1 and CDR2: SGDLS, YYNGEE. This CDR3 comprises 12 residues. The ends were cut back, 1 base at V and 11 bases at J, with 12 bases in the middle. As DNA, the CDR3 is TGTGCCAGCAGCGTACTTGGCCGGAGGTACACCTTC. The encoded protein is CASSVLGRRYTF.

This clone was seen only once. The chain joins TRBV27 to TRBJ2-2; D may be TRBD1 (5 bases). The V end was cut by 4 bases, the J end by 2 bases, with 11 bases between. The CDR3 covers 15 residues. Germline loops: CDR1 MNHEY, CDR2 SMNVEV (reference sequence). CDR3 in amino acids: CASSSLGLNTGELFF. CDR3 bases: TGTGCCAGCAGTTCGCTGGGGCTAAACACCGGGGAGCTGTTTTTT.

V is TRBV7-9 and J is TRBJ1-1; TRBD1 might be the D (5 bases). Trimming cost V 1 base and J 7 bases, with 13 bases left between them. Germline V gene data show CDR1 as SEHNR and CDR2 as FQNEAQ (reference sequence). CDR3 length: 14 residues. CDR3 coding DNA: TGTGCCAGCAGCTTAGACGGGACCCCGATTGAAGCTTTCTTT. Translating gives CASSLDGTPIEAFF.

The chain couples TRBV3-1 (or the pseudogene TRBV3-2) to TRBJ2-1; 7 bases line up with TRBD2. J gave up 2 bases and V 3 bases, and 7 bases lay outside the gene matches. CDR3 length: 16 residues. Germline lookup yields CDR1 LGHDT and CDR2 YNNKEL (reference sequence). CDR3: CASSQARLAPYNEQFF. In DNA, the CDR3 is TGTGCCAGCAGCCAGGCCCGACTAGCCCCCTACAATGAGCAGTTCTTC.

The chain couples TRBV15 to TRBJ1-4; D unresolved. The V and J ends lost 0 bases and 7 bases respectively, with 6 bases between them. The CDR3 is 13 amino acids. Germline V gene data show CDR1 as LNHNV and CDR2 as YYDKDF (reference sequence). CDR3 nucleotides: TGTGCCACCAGCAGAGATGTAGGTGAAAAACTGTTTTTT. Translating gives CATSRDVGEKLFF.

The chain couples TRBV7-9 to TRBJ2-7; D uncertain. Trimming left V 5 bases short and J 2 bases short, with 22 bases between. Per the germline V gene, CDR1 is SEHNR and CDR2 is FQNEAQ (reference sequence). The CDR3 spans 17 residues. CDR3 in amino acids: CASSPNPLGVGTYEQYF. CDR3 nucleotides: TGTGCCAGCAGCCCGAATCCCCTTGGGGTGGGGACCTACGAGCAGTACTTC.

This sequence joins TRBV5-1 and TRBJ1-1; 9 bases line up with TRBD1. CDR3 length equals 16 residues. Germline-derived CDR1 and CDR2 are SGHRS and YFSETQ. V was pared by 0 bases and J by 4 bases, with 7 bases of the junction left unmatched. The DNA for the CDR3 is TGCGCCAGCAGCTTGGGCCGGGACAGGGCAAGCACTGAAGCTTTCTTT. It codes for CASSLGRDRASTEAFF.

The CDR3 nucleotides read TGTGCCATCAGTGAGTCCCGAGGACAGGGAGCATCCTACGAGCAGTACTTC. Translating gives CAISESRGQGASYEQYF. The rearrangement links TRBV10-3 to TRBJ2-7; 8 bases match TRBD1. The V gene's germline CDR1 is ENHRY and CDR2 SYGVKD. V lost 0 bases, J lost 1 base, and 8 bases stayed unmatched. This CDR3 region has 17 residues.

V is TRBV6-2 or TRBV6-3 and J is TRBJ1-2; D unclear. The CDR3 is 13 residues long. Trimming removed 2 bases from V and 7 bases from J, with 11 bases in between. Germline CDR1 MNHEY, CDR2 SVGEGT. CDR3 region: CASSYGGLAGYTF. Written as DNA, the CDR3 is TGTGCCAGCAGTTACGGCGGGCTGGCTGGCTACACCTTC.